This T cell receptor (beta chain) was identified in a study of shared clonotypes between healthy human individuals (dated by TCRdb to 2018 to 2021). Some background on the complete study: The cohort comprised a couple of women and a few men aged 18 to 49 years. For each donor, CD4 naive and CD4 memory were each given three plates, CD8 naive was given two plates, and CD8 memory was given one plate. To estimate repertoire size and how much clonotypes are shared between individuals, the study performed deep sequencing of blood TCR repertoires from about 5 healthy adults. Different laboratories and diverse techniques were used to prepare libraries and sequence TCR repertoires, to increase sequencing depth and limit assay-specific biases. Each donor's leukapheresis produced roughly between about 0.9 and 9.5 billion PBMCs. What the work shows at the level of the full study, not this receptor alone: Only blood was sampled, and tissue TCR repertoires likely differ from those in blood. Because the study included only a small number of donors, the genetic and exposure-history diversity represented was limited. Across a handful of donors, around 5% of naive CD4, over 3% of naive CD8, roughly 2.3% of memory CD4, and under 0.45% of memory CD8 clonotypes were shared. Naive subsets generally had larger estimated clonotype richness than memory subsets. Higher generation probabilities were observed for clonotypes shared by all four sorted-subset donors than for non-shared clonotypes. Based on pairwise subsampling, the degree of clonotype sharing among donors was expected to be affected by sequencing depth. Incomplete sequencing was indicated by rarefaction of sorted-subset datasets, despite the large sequencing depth.

The CDR3 goes from the cysteine to the phenylalanine over 16 residues. Of all the DNA, just the CDR3 is kept, 48 bases in frame from base 1. The germline V gene encodes CDR1 SQVTM and CDR2 ANQGSEA. V trim: 0 bases; J trim: 1 base; unmatched bases: 4. CD8 naive samples were CD45RO-negative cells positively selected for CCR7, giving a CD45RA+CCR7+ population that excluded TemRA cells. Healthy HIV-negative adults with no recently reported acute infections or vaccinations were included as donors. Every donor was a Caucasian adult living in Nashville, Tennessee, USA. Blood was collected by leukapheresis, and PBMCs were isolated by Ficoll-Histopaque density gradient centrifugation and then cryopreserved in liquid nitrogen vapor phase. Purity and quantity of every magnetically sorted T cell population were checked by analytical flow cytometry. Genomic DNA was isolated from each sorted fraction and quantified by UV absorbance on a Nanodrop 2000c.

Using the deep immunoSEQ assay, TCR CDR3 regions were amplified from genomic DNA by multiplex PCR. Extracted genomic DNA from each cell subset was spread evenly across all wells of several immunoSEQ 96-well plates, with each plate serving as a replicate. For sorted subsets, each replicate PCR was loaded with 200 ng genomic DNA, equivalent to about 30,000 T cell genomes. Purified libraries were measured with a Qubit 3.0 fluorometer, size-checked on a Bioanalyzer 2100, and measured again with the KAPA Library Quantification kit. Each immunoSEQ 96-well plate was sequenced on its own single-read 150-cycle Illumina NextSeq 550 flow cell. The source study handled its data this way. The immunoSEQ output contained only junctional sequences without quality scores, so filtering could not match that applied to full-length reads. Sequences were annotated with PyIR, a Python wrapper for IgBLAST v1.9, and V/J genes and CDR3 were assigned using IMGT germline references. Reads were filtered out if the reads had weak V/J assignments (E-value above 1e-6), no CDR3, stop codons, out-of-frame junctions, or ambiguous translated residues. V3J clonotypes were defined as sequences sharing an identical inferred V gene, J gene, and CDR3 amino acid sequence. Percentage overlap between repertoires was computed as shared unique clonotypes divided by the size of the smaller repertoire. Richness of each repertoire was evaluated using RTK rarefaction, the Chao1 estimator, and Recon v2.1 estimates of unobserved clonotypes. Generation probabilities for all TCRbeta clonotypes obtained by the gDNA method from four donors were computed using OLGA. Imported from immuneACCESS, the table was reduced by TCRdb to in-frame sequences with V and J called. These copies leave out some clones; in studies compared against another copy, an unresolved V gene accounts for under half, and the cause of the remainder is not known. The DNA was the basis for D and trimming; V, J and clone size are from that table. This sample holds about 2.1 million clones; about 93% were observed only once. The ten largest clonotypes hold roughly 1.8% of the sample.

With respect to this clone: There is no known antigen for this receptor. Base qualities were left out, and no much larger clone turns up one base away.

The receptor was isolated from a man in his late teens or twenties in good health. Some clones in this sample may be carry-over from other donors' samples. The chain joins TRBV29-1 to TRBJ2-1, with 9 bases matching TRBD1. The sequencing input was naive CD8+ T cells from PBMCs. The cell subset or site label here, explained by the study, means: CD45RA+CCR7+. CDR3 reads: CSVEDRGTGSYNEQFF. The DNA is TGCAGCGTTGAAGATCGTGGGACAGGGTCCTACAATGAGCAGTTCTTC.